This is a list of T cell receptor beta chains from one sample in a study of OX40 agonist ivuxolimab in advanced cancers. Clones were sequenced by immunoSEQ multiplex PCR, and TCRdb holds only the in-frame ones, with some missing. This sample has over 50,000 clones; 89% occur once, and the top ten carry 18%. The sequencing here drew on CD4+ or CD8+ T cells sorted from blood, taken in a trial of the OX40 agonist ivuxolimab. Receptor source: an adult with an advanced solid tumor such as melanoma, head and neck, liver or kidney cancer. Each CDR3 is given with its conserved first and last residue. A D gene is named only where the DNA matches it firmly. A clone size is listed for some rows: how often the clone was seen (once, few, many), or a class if it is expanded.

D gene,V gene,J gene,clone size,CDR3 protein,CDR3 DNA
.,TRBV28,TRBJ2-1,once,CASSLLSGVQWEQFF,TGTGCCAGCAGTTTATTGAGCGGAGTACAATGGGAGCAGTTCTTC
TRBD2,TRBV7-3,TRBJ2-1,.,CAGSYGTSGYNEQFF,TGTGCCGGCAGCTACGGGACTAGCGGATACAATGAGCAGTTCTTC
.,TRBV14,TRBJ2-7,.,CASSQVRYEQYF,TGTGCCAGCAGCCAAGTGAGGTACGAGCAGTACTTC
.,TRBV9,TRBJ1-1,once,CASTRITTGGERNTEAFF,TGTGCCAGCACAAGAATTACGACCGGGGGGGAGAGGAACACTGAAGCTTTCTTT
.,TRBV5-4,TRBJ1-6,.,CASNPDGYNSPLHF,TGTGCCAGCAACCCAGACGGGTATAATTCACCCCTCCACTTT
TRBD1,TRBV28,TRBJ2-3,.,CASSFWGQPQDTQYF,TGTGCCAGCAGTTTTTGGGGACAGCCCCAGGATACGCAGTATTTT
.,TRBV4-3,TRBJ2-1,.,CASSPGSRGSYNEQFF,TGCGCCAGCAGCCCTGGGTCAAGAGGGTCCTACAATGAGCAGTTCTTC
.,TRBV4-2,TRBJ1-3,.,CASSSIDGFSGNTIYF,TGTGCCAGCAGCTCTATCGACGGATTCTCTGGAAACACCATATATTTT
.,TRBV7-8,TRBJ1-4,.,CASSVGTLESVRGKLFF,TGTGCCAGCAGCGTAGGGACGCTAGAATCCGTGAGGGGAAAACTGTTTTTT
TRBD2,TRBV27,TRBJ2-2,.,CASSFLIAGSGTGELFF,TGTGCCAGCAGTTTCCTCATAGCGGGATCGGGCACCGGGGAGCTGTTTTTT
TRBD2,TRBV27,TRBJ2-7,.,CASSLSGGGYEQYF,TGTGCCAGCAGTTTATCGGGGGGGGGCTACGAGCAGTACTTC
.,TRBV5-6,TRBJ2-1,.,CASSLAVLGNEQFF,TGTGCCAGCAGCTTGGCGGTTTTGGGTAATGAGCAGTTCTTC
.,TRBV28,TRBJ1-1,.,CASQGSLEGHTEAFF,TGTGCCAGCCAAGGGAGCCTCGAGGGGCACACTGAAGCTTTCTTT
.,TRBV2,TRBJ2-6,.,CASGGLRAGANVLTF,TGTGCCAGCGGGGGTTTGAGGGCTGGGGCCAACGTCCTGACTTTC
.,TRBV5-4,TRBJ2-1,.,CASRGSSYNEQFF,TGTGCCAGCAGGGGGAGCTCCTACAATGAGCAGTTCTTC
.,TRBV7-9,TRBJ2-7,.,CASSPGGYEQYF,TGTGCCAGCAGCCCAGGGGGGTACGAGCAGTACTTC
.,TRBV7-2,TRBJ1-1,.,CASSSQGHHGSRNTEAFF,TGTGCCAGCAGCTCACAAGGACACCATGGGAGCCGGAACACTGAAGCTTTCTTT
TRBD1,TRBV27,TRBJ2-1,.,CASSNRGYNEQFF,TGTGCCAGCAGTAACAGGGGCTACAATGAGCAGTTCTTC
TRBD1,TRBV11-3,TRBJ2-7,.,CASSSRTGYEQYF,TGTGCCAGCAGCTCGAGGACAGGCTACGAGCAGTACTTC
.,TRBV19,TRBJ2-1,.,CASSYTGVLYNEQFF,TGTGCCAGTAGTTATACGGGAGTCCTCTACAATGAGCAGTTCTTC
TRBD1,TRBV6-5,TRBJ1-1,.,CASTRTGGTEAFF,TGTGCCAGCACCCGGACAGGGGGCACTGAAGCTTTCTTT
.,TRBV13,TRBJ2-2,.,CASSLGPGVNTGELFF,TGTGCCAGCAGCTTAGGCCCGGGAGTGAACACCGGGGAGCTGTTTTTT
.,TRBV10-3,TRBJ2-7,.,CAITPREQPYEQYF,TGTGCCATCACCCCCCGGGAGCAACCCTACGAGCAGTACTTC
.,TRBV5-4,TRBJ2-5,once,CASSLGAESRETQYF,TGTGCCAGCAGCTTGGGAGCGGAGTCCAGGGAGACCCAGTACTTC
TRBD2,TRBV7-2,TRBJ2-1,.,CASSHREATYNEQFF,TGTGCCAGCAGCCACCGGGAGGCCACCTACAATGAGCAGTTCTTC
.,TRBV29-1,TRBJ2-5,.,CSGEFRETQYF,TGCAGCGGTGAATTCCGAGAGACCCAGTACTTC
.,TRBV21-1,TRBJ2-3,.,CASSKAGWDSIIADTQYF,TGTGCCAGCAGCAAAGCGGGGTGGGACAGTATCATTGCAGATACGCAGTATTTT
.,TRBV7-9,TRBJ1-4,.,CASSPGPGEKLFF,TGTGCCAGCAGCCCCGGGCCGGGCGAAAAACTGTTTTTT
.,TRBV12-5,TRBJ2-7,few,CAIVIYEQYF,TGTGCAATTGTCATCTACGAGCAGTACTTC
.,TRBV7-2,TRBJ2-5,.,CASRDERETQYF,TGTGCCAGCAGAGACGAACGAGAGACCCAGTACTTC
.,TRBV5-4,TRBJ2-3,.,CASSLVRDRPLTDTQYF,TGTGCCAGCAGCTTGGTCCGAGACAGGCCACTCACAGATACGCAGTATTTT
.,TRBV5-8,TRBJ1-2,.,CASSPLADVYGYTF,TGTGCCAGCAGCCCACTAGCCGACGTATATGGCTACACCTTC
.,TRBV4-3,TRBJ2-1,.,CASSQAKRDEQFF,TGCGCCAGCAGCCAAGCCAAAAGGGATGAGCAGTTCTTC
.,TRBV13,TRBJ1-5,.,CASSLTYNQPQHF,TGTGCCAGCAGCTTAACTTACAATCAGCCCCAGCATTTT
.,TRBV15,TRBJ2-7,.,CATSIQQGSAYEQYF,TGTGCCACCAGCATACAACAGGGCTCGGCCTACGAGCAGTACTTC